The 7 T cell receptor beta chains below all came from one sample that was sequenced in a study of cytomegalovirus exposure and HLA in healthy donors. The primer mix had 60 Vbeta and 13 Jbeta primers. Data came from immunoSEQ multiplex PCR; TCRdb stores just in-frame clones and leaves some out. Its table records over 45,000 clones. The sequencing sample was made of PBMCs. These receptors came from a woman aged 18-30 years in good health and CMV-seronegative.

The rearrangement uses TRBV5-1 and TRBJ1-1; unclear D gene. There are 12 residues in the CDR3. Trimming shortened V by 7 bases and J by 0 bases, and 7 bases separated the two germline ends. Germline V CDR1 and CDR2: SGHRS, YFSETQ. The CDR3 nucleotides are TGCGCCAGCTCCGGGATGAACACTGAAGCTTTCTTT. It yields the protein CASSGMNTEAFF.

The chain employs TRBV6-5 and TRBJ1-1, with TRBD1 matching 7 bases. The CDR3 contains 15 residues. Per germline, CDR1 MNHEY and CDR2 SVGAGI. J gave up 4 bases and V 6 bases, and 11 bases lay outside the gene matches. The DNA of the CDR3 is TGTGCCAGCAGGTCGACAGGGTGGCAGGGCACTGAAGCTTTCTTT. The encoded protein is CASRSTGWQGTEAFF.

V is TRBV5-1 and J is TRBJ2-2; 9 nucleotides line up with TRBD2. CDR1 SGHRS and CDR2 YFSETQ come from the germline V gene. The CDR3 loop spans 16 amino acids. With 3 bases clipped from V and 4 bases from J, the junction kept 7 bases outside the gene matches. The DNA of the CDR3 is TGCGCCAGCAGCTCGCTGACTAGCGGACCCACCGGGGAGCTGTTTTTT. It encodes CASSSLTSGPTGELFF.

The CDR3 DNA is TGTGCCAGTAGTAGTGGACAGGGGGCGTATGGCTACACCTTC. Protein product: CASSSGQGAYGYTF. This chain connects TRBV19 to TRBJ1-2; TRBD1 agrees at 11 bases. Germline trimming cut 4 bases from V and 5 bases from J; bases unmatched to any gene: 3. The CDR3 has 14 residues. Germline assignment: CDR1 LNHDA and CDR2 SQIVND (reference sequence).

The chain is built from TRBV6-1 and TRBJ1-4; D unclear. Germline loops: CDR1 MNHNS, CDR2 SASEGT. There are 14 residues in the CDR3. V lost 2 bases and J 5 bases, leaving 9 bases between the germline ends. CDR3 bases: TGTGCCAGCAGTGAACCGGGCGGGAATGAAAAACTGTTTTTT. This gives the protein CASSEPGGNEKLFF.

V usage is TRBV7-9 and J usage is TRBJ2-7, with a possible D match to TRBD1 (5 bases). The V gene's germline CDR1 is SEHNR and CDR2 FQNEAQ (reference sequence). This CDR3 is built from 14 residues. The V gene lost 2 bases and the J gene lost 7 bases, with 15 bases spanning the gap. In DNA form, the CDR3 reads TGTGCCAGCAGCTTAAGACAGACCTCTGAAGAGCAGTACTTC. As protein: CASSLRQTSEEQYF.

This sequence joins TRBV11-2 and TRBJ1-2, with a tentative D call TRBD1 (6 bases). The CDR3 consists of 12 residues. V was pared by 2 bases and J by 6 bases, with 7 bases between. Germline values: CDR1 SGHAT, CDR2 FQNNGV. The CDR3 DNA sequence: TGTGCCAGCAGCTTACAGGGGAATGGCTACACCTTC. It specifies CASSLQGNGYTF.